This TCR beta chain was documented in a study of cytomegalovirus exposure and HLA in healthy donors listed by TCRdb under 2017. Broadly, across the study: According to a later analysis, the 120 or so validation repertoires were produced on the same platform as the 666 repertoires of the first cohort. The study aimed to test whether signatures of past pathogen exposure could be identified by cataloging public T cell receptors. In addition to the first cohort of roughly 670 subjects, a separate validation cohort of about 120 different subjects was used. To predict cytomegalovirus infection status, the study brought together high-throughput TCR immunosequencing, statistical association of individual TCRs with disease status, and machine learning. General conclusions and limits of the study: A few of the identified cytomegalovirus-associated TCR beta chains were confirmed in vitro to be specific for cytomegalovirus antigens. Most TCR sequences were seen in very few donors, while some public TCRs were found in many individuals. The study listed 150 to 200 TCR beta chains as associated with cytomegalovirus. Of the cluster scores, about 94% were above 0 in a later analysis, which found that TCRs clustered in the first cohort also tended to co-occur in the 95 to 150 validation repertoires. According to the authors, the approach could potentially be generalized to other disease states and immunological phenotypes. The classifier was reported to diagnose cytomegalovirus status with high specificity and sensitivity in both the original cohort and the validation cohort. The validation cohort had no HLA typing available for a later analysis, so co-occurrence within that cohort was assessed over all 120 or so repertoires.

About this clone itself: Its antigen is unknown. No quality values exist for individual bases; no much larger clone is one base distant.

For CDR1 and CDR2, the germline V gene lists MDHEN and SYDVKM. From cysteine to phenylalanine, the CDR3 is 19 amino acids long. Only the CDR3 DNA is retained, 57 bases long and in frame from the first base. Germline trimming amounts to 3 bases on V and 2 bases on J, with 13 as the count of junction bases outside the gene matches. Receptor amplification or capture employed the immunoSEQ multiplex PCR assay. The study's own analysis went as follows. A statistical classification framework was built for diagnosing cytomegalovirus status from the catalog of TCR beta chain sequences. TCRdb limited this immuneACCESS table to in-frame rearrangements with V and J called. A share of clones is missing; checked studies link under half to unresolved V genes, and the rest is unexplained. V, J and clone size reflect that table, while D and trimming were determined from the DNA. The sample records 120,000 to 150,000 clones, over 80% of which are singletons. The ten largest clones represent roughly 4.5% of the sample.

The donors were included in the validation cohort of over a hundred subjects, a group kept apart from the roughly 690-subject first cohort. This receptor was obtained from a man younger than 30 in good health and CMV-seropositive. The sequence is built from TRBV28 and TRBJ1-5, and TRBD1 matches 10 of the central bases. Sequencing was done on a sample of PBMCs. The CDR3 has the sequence CASSFRPGQGIYGNQPQHF. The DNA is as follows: TGTGCCAGCAGTTTCCGACCGGGACAGGGGATTTACGGCAATCAGCCCCAGCATTTT.